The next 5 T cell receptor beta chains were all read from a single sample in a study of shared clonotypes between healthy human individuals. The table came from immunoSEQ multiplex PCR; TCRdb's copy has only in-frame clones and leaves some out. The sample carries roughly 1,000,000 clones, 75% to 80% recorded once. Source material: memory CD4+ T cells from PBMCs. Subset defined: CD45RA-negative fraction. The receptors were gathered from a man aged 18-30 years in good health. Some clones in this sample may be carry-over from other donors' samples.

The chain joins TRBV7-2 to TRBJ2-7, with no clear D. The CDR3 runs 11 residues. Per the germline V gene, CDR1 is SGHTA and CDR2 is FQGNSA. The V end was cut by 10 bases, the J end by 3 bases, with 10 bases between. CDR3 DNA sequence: TGTGCCACCAGTCTCAACTACGAGCAGTACTTC. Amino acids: CATSLNYEQYF.

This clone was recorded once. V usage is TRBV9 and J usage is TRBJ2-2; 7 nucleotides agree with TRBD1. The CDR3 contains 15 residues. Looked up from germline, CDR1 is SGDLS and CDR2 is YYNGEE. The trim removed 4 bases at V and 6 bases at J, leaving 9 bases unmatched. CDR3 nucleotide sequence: TGTGCCAGCAGCCCGAGGGACAGAGACTCCGGGGAGCTGTTTTTT. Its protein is CASSPRDRDSGELFF.

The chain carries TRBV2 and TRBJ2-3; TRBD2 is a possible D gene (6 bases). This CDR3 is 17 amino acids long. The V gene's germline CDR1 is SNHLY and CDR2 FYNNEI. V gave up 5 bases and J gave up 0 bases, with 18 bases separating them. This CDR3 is CASSRGGVGVSTDTQYF. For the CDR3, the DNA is TGTGCCAGCAGTAGAGGCGGGGTAGGAGTGAGCACAGATACGCAGTATTTT.

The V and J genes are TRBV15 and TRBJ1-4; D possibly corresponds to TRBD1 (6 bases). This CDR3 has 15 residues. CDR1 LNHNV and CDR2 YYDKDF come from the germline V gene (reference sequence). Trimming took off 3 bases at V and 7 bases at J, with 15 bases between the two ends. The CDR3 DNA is TGTGCCACCAGCAGGTGGGCAGGGGAGGGTGAAAAACTGTTTTTT. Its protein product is CATSRWAGEGEKLFF.

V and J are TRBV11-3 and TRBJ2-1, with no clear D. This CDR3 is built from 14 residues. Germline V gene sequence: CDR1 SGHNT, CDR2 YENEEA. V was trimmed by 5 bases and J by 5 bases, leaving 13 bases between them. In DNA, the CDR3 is TGTGCCAGCAGCCCCCGTTGGGCCGACAATGAGCAGTTCTTC. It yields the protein CASSPRWADNEQFF.